The rows below give T cell receptor beta chains drawn from one sample of a study of vaccination effects on CD4 cells after COVID-19. Clones were read by immunoSEQ multiplex PCR, and TCRdb kept only the in-frame ones, dropping some. Of 70,000 to 95,000 clones listed, roughly 80% are singletons. What these receptors recognize is not known. The source material was CD4+ T cells from PBMCs cultured with HCoV-OC43 spike peptides, sampled after COVID-19 vaccination. Every receptor here comes from a human donor who received a COVID-19 vaccine. Each CDR3 is given with its conserved first and last residue. The order of the fields is D gene, J gene, V gene, clone size, CDR3 DNA, CDR3 protein. A D gene is named only where the DNA matches it firmly. Only part of the rows carry a size: once, few, many, or a class if the clone is expanded.

d_gene: NA; j_gene: TRBJ1-5; v_gene: TRBV20-1; abundance: once; CDR3nt: TGCAGTGCTAGCTACGGGCAGCCCCAGCATTTT; CDR3aa: CSASYGQPQHF
d_gene: NA; j_gene: TRBJ2-4; v_gene: TRBV18; abundance: NA; CDR3nt: TGTGCCAGCTCACCAGTACAGGCGGCAGCCAAAAACATTCAGTACTTC; CDR3aa: CASSPVQAAAKNIQYF
d_gene: NA; j_gene: TRBJ1-1; v_gene: TRBV7-2; abundance: once; CDR3nt: TGTGCCAGCAGCCTGTATGGGGAGAACACTGAAGCTTTCTTT; CDR3aa: CASSLYGENTEAFF
d_gene: TRBD1; j_gene: TRBJ2-3; v_gene: TRBV25-1; abundance: NA; CDR3nt: TGTGCCAGCAGTGAATTCAAGGGGGCCGATGCACCAGATACGCAGTATTTT; CDR3aa: CASSEFKGADAPDTQYF
d_gene: NA; j_gene: TRBJ1-2; v_gene: TRBV27; abundance: few; CDR3nt: TGTGCCAGCAGTTTTGGCAGGGACTATGGCTACACCTTC; CDR3aa: CASSFGRDYGYTF
d_gene: NA; j_gene: TRBJ1-1; v_gene: TRBV6-2/TRBV6-3; abundance: NA; CDR3nt: TGTGCCAGCAGTTACCCGGGGACGAAGAACACTGAAGCTTTCTTT; CDR3aa: CASSYPGTKNTEAFF
d_gene: NA; j_gene: TRBJ1-2; v_gene: TRBV5-1; abundance: few; CDR3nt: TGCGCCAGCAGCTTAGAGGGAGGCTATGGCTACACCTTC; CDR3aa: CASSLEGGYGYTF
d_gene: NA; j_gene: TRBJ1-2; v_gene: TRBV30; abundance: NA; CDR3nt: TGTGCCTGGAGACAGTCAGGGGCCTATGGCTACACCTTC; CDR3aa: CAWRQSGAYGYTF
d_gene: TRBD1; j_gene: TRBJ1-6; v_gene: TRBV2; abundance: NA; CDR3nt: TGTGCCAGCGATGGGACAGGGGAATCACCCCTCCACTTT; CDR3aa: CASDGTGESPLHF
d_gene: NA; j_gene: TRBJ1-5; v_gene: TRBV29-1; abundance: NA; CDR3nt: TGCAGCGTTGTTTCCGGGAATAGCAATCAGCCCCAGCATTTT; CDR3aa: CSVVSGNSNQPQHF
d_gene: TRBD1; j_gene: TRBJ1-2; v_gene: TRBV18; abundance: NA; CDR3nt: TGTGCCAGCTCACCCAGATTACCGGGACAGGGGATTGCGTGGTATGGCTACACCTTC; CDR3aa: CASSPRLPGQGIAWYGYTF
d_gene: NA; j_gene: TRBJ2-2; v_gene: TRBV7-3; abundance: NA; CDR3nt: TGTGCCAGCAGCCTAGACTATAGGGGGGAGCTGTTTTTT; CDR3aa: CASSLDYRGELFF
d_gene: TRBD2; j_gene: TRBJ2-3; v_gene: TRBV24-1; abundance: NA; CDR3nt: TGTGCCACCAGTGCAGCGGGGGGCACAGATACGCAGTATTTT; CDR3aa: CATSAAGGTDTQYF
d_gene: NA; j_gene: TRBJ1-1; v_gene: TRBV10-1; abundance: NA; CDR3nt: TGCGCCAGCAGCCCTGGGCCGAACACTGAAGCTTTCTTT; CDR3aa: CASSPGPNTEAFF
d_gene: NA; j_gene: TRBJ1-2; v_gene: TRBV4-1; abundance: NA; CDR3nt: TGCGCCAGCAGCCAAGATCATTCTGGGAGAGGCTACACCTTC; CDR3aa: CASSQDHSGRGYTF
d_gene: NA; j_gene: TRBJ1-1; v_gene: TRBV11-3; abundance: NA; CDR3nt: TGTGCCAGCAGCTTACGGGGTCTTGGCACTGAAGCTTTCTTT; CDR3aa: CASSLRGLGTEAFF
d_gene: TRBD1; j_gene: TRBJ1-2; v_gene: TRBV3-1/TRBV3-2; abundance: few; CDR3nt: TGTGCCAGCAGTAAAACCGGGACAGGGGGTTCTGGCTACACCTTC; CDR3aa: CASSKTGTGGSGYTF
d_gene: TRBD1; j_gene: TRBJ1-5; v_gene: TRBV18; abundance: once; CDR3nt: TGTGCCAGCTCACCTACGGGACAGGGGGCGGATCAGCCCCAGCATTTT; CDR3aa: CASSPTGQGADQPQHF
d_gene: NA; j_gene: TRBJ1-2; v_gene: TRBV21-1; abundance: NA; CDR3nt: TGTGCCAGCAGGGATTCCCTAGAGGGACAGGGGGTAGGCTACACCTTC; CDR3aa: CASRDSLEGQGVGYTF
d_gene: NA; j_gene: TRBJ2-3; v_gene: TRBV19; abundance: NA; CDR3nt: TGTGCCAGTAGTATGGAGGGGTCCCAGGGCCGCCAAGATACGCAGTATTTT; CDR3aa: CASSMEGSQGRQDTQYF
d_gene: NA; j_gene: TRBJ1-4; v_gene: TRBV21-1; abundance: NA; CDR3nt: TGTGCCAGCAGCAAAAGGACCTTACCCGAAAAACTGTTTTTT; CDR3aa: CASSKRTLPEKLFF
d_gene: TRBD2; j_gene: TRBJ2-1; v_gene: TRBV7-3; abundance: once; CDR3nt: TGTGCCAGCACCTTAGGAGCGGGGAGCTCCTACAATGAGCAGTTCTTC; CDR3aa: CASTLGAGSSYNEQFF
d_gene: TRBD1; j_gene: TRBJ2-6; v_gene: TRBV7-8; abundance: NA; CDR3nt: TGTGCCAGCAGCTTAGTATTTACCGGGACAGCATCAGGGGCCAACGTCCTGACTTTC; CDR3aa: CASSLVFTGTASGANVLTF
d_gene: NA; j_gene: TRBJ2-1; v_gene: TRBV7-3; abundance: once; CDR3nt: TGTGCCAGCAGCTTAACGGGGCCGGGGACCAGGAATGAGCAGTTCTTC; CDR3aa: CASSLTGPGTRNEQFF
d_gene: NA; j_gene: TRBJ2-5; v_gene: TRBV5-1; abundance: NA; CDR3nt: TGCGCCAGCAGCTTATACCAAGAGACCCAGTACTTC; CDR3aa: CASSLYQETQYF
d_gene: TRBD1; j_gene: TRBJ1-1; v_gene: TRBV7-2; abundance: once; CDR3nt: TGTGCCAGCAGGGGACAGGTGGGGACTGAAGCTTTCTTT; CDR3aa: CASRGQVGTEAFF
d_gene: TRBD1; j_gene: TRBJ1-1; v_gene: TRBV6-5; abundance: NA; CDR3nt: TGTGCCAGCAGTAGACAGGGGGATCGAGCTTTCTTT; CDR3aa: CASSRQGDRAFF
d_gene: NA; j_gene: TRBJ1-2; v_gene: TRBV6-1; abundance: NA; CDR3nt: TGTGCCAGCAGTGAAGGGAGAGGCTACACCTTC; CDR3aa: CASSEGRGYTF
d_gene: NA; j_gene: TRBJ2-1; v_gene: TRBV12-2; abundance: NA; CDR3nt: TGTGCAAGTCGCCCGTTGGATATTGAGCAGTTCTTC; CDR3aa: CASRPLDIEQFF
d_gene: NA; j_gene: TRBJ1-3; v_gene: TRBV5-4; abundance: NA; CDR3nt: TGTGCCAGCAGCTTGGGCGCGAGCTCTGGAAACACCATATATTTT; CDR3aa: CASSLGASSGNTIYF
d_gene: TRBD1; j_gene: TRBJ1-6; v_gene: TRBV2; abundance: few; CDR3nt: TGTGCCAGCATGGGGACAGGGGGGTATCCCCTCCACTTT; CDR3aa: CASMGTGGYPLHF
d_gene: TRBD2; j_gene: TRBJ2-6; v_gene: TRBV5-1; abundance: NA; CDR3nt: TGCGCCAGCAGCTTGGTTCCTAGCGGGCTACGCTCTGGGGCCAACGTCCTGACTTTC; CDR3aa: CASSLVPSGLRSGANVLTF
d_gene: NA; j_gene: TRBJ2-2; v_gene: TRBV9; abundance: NA; CDR3nt: TGTGCCAGCAGCGTTAGCCCGGGACCGGGAGGGGAGCTGTTTTTT; CDR3aa: CASSVSPGPGGELFF
d_gene: NA; j_gene: TRBJ1-1; v_gene: TRBV19; abundance: NA; CDR3nt: TGTGCCAGTAGTGAAAGGAACACTGAAGCTTTCTTT; CDR3aa: CASSERNTEAFF
d_gene: TRBD2; j_gene: TRBJ2-3; v_gene: TRBV5-1; abundance: NA; CDR3nt: TGCGCCAGCAGCTTGAAACTAGCGGGCACAGATACGCAGTATTTT; CDR3aa: CASSLKLAGTDTQYF
d_gene: NA; j_gene: TRBJ2-3; v_gene: TRBV12-3/TRBV12-4; abundance: NA; CDR3nt: TGTGCCAGCAGCCAAGGCACAGATACGCAGTATTTT; CDR3aa: CASSQGTDTQYF
d_gene: NA; j_gene: TRBJ1-5; v_gene: TRBV2; abundance: NA; CDR3nt: TGTGCCAGCAGAGGTCTCGGAAGCAATCAGCCCCAGCATTTT; CDR3aa: CASRGLGSNQPQHF
d_gene: NA; j_gene: TRBJ2-5; v_gene: TRBV5-1; abundance: NA; CDR3nt: TGCGCCAGCAGCTTGGGCCCTGGTGAGGAGACCCAGTACTTC; CDR3aa: CASSLGPGEETQYF
d_gene: TRBD2; j_gene: TRBJ2-3; v_gene: TRBV9; abundance: NA; CDR3nt: TGTGCCAGCAGCGCACTAGCGGGGACAGATACGCAGTATTTT; CDR3aa: CASSALAGTDTQYF
d_gene: NA; j_gene: TRBJ1-1; v_gene: TRBV5-8; abundance: NA; CDR3nt: TGTGCCAGCCCCTTTCTCGGGGGGCAGGGCACTGAAGCTTTCTTT; CDR3aa: CASPFLGGQGTEAFF
d_gene: NA; j_gene: TRBJ1-5; v_gene: TRBV6-2/TRBV6-3; abundance: NA; CDR3nt: TGTGCCAGCAGTTACCGTACCGCAGATAGCAATCAGCCCCAGCATTTT; CDR3aa: CASSYRTADSNQPQHF
d_gene: NA; j_gene: TRBJ2-2; v_gene: TRBV19; abundance: few; CDR3nt: TGTGCCAGTAAAAATCCGGGGCAGGGGTACACCGGGGAGCTGTTTTTT; CDR3aa: CASKNPGQGYTGELFF
d_gene: NA; j_gene: TRBJ1-1; v_gene: TRBV19; abundance: NA; CDR3nt: TGTGCCAGTAGTTCGGGACAACTCCTAAGGAAGAACACTGAAGCTTTCTTT; CDR3aa: CASSSGQLLRKNTEAFF
d_gene: NA; j_gene: TRBJ1-4; v_gene: TRBV24-1; abundance: once; CDR3nt: TGTGCCACCAGTGACCCTACCGACAGTGAGGAAAAACTGTTTTTT; CDR3aa: CATSDPTDSEEKLFF
d_gene: NA; j_gene: TRBJ2-1; v_gene: TRBV5-1; abundance: NA; CDR3nt: TGCGCCAGCAGCCCCCGAATTGGGGCGGGGCTTAAGGGGAATGAGCAGTTCTTC; CDR3aa: CASSPRIGAGLKGNEQFF
d_gene: TRBD1; j_gene: TRBJ2-3; v_gene: TRBV5-1; abundance: NA; CDR3nt: TGCGCCAGCAGCTTACAGGGGATCACAGATACGCAGTATTTT; CDR3aa: CASSLQGITDTQYF
d_gene: NA; j_gene: TRBJ1-5; v_gene: TRBV7-9; abundance: once; CDR3nt: TGTGCCAGCAGCTCACAGGGTTATCAGCCCCAGCATTTT; CDR3aa: CASSSQGYQPQHF
d_gene: TRBD1; j_gene: TRBJ1-1; v_gene: TRBV5-1; abundance: NA; CDR3nt: TGCGCCAGCAGCTACGGGACAGCGACCGGAGCTTTCTTT; CDR3aa: CASSYGTATGAFF
d_gene: NA; j_gene: TRBJ1-1; v_gene: TRBV4-3; abundance: NA; CDR3nt: TGCGCCAGCAGCCAAGCACAGGGAATGAACACTGAAGCTTTCTTT; CDR3aa: CASSQAQGMNTEAFF
d_gene: TRBD2; j_gene: TRBJ2-1; v_gene: TRBV18; abundance: NA; CDR3nt: TGTGCCAGCTCACCACCGCCCAGCGGGGGGGAGCAGTTCTTC; CDR3aa: CASSPPPSGGEQFF
d_gene: NA; j_gene: TRBJ2-5; v_gene: TRBV9; abundance: NA; CDR3nt: TGTGCCAGCAGCGCCGGACTGACCCAAGAGACCCAGTACTTC; CDR3aa: CASSAGLTQETQYF
d_gene: NA; j_gene: TRBJ1-1; v_gene: TRBV9; abundance: NA; CDR3nt: TGTGCCAGCAGCGTAGCTCTGACTTCCTATGAAGCTTTCTTT; CDR3aa: CASSVALTSYEAFF
d_gene: NA; j_gene: TRBJ1-4; v_gene: TRBV19; abundance: NA; CDR3nt: TGTGCCAGTAGTCCCTGGACGGCAACTAATGAAAAACTGTTTTTT; CDR3aa: CASSPWTATNEKLFF